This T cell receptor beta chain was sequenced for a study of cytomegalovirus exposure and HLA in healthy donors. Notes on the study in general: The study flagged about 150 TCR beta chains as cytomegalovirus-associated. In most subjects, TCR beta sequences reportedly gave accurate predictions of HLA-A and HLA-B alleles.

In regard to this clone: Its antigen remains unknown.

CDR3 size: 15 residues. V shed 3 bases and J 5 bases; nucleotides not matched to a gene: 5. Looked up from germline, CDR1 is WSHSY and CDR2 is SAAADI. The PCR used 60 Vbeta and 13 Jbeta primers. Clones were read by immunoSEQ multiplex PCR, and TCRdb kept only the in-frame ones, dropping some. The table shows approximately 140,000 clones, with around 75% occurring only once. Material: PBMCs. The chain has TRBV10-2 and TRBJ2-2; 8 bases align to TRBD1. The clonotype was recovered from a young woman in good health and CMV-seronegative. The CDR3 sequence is CASSDYGQGTGELFF. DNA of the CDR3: TGCGCCAGCAGTGACTACGGACAGGGTACCGGGGAGCTGTTTTTT.